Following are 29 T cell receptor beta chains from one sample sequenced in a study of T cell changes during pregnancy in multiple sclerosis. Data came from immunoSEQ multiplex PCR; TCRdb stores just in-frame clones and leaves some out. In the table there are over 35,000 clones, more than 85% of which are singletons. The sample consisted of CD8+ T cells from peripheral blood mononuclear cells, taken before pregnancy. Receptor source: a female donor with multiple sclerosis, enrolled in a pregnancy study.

The CDR3 region is CASTNAAGLAGPNEQFF. The CDR3 DNA reads as TGTGCCAGCACTAACGCCGCGGGACTAGCGGGACCCAATGAGCAGTTCTTC. The V gene is TRBV2, the J gene TRBJ2-1; 13 nucleotides match TRBD2. The CDR3 runs to 17 residues. Germline V gene lookup returns CDR1 SNHLY and CDR2 FYNNEI. After removal of 7 bases from V and 6 bases from J, the junction contained 12 bases not matched to a gene.

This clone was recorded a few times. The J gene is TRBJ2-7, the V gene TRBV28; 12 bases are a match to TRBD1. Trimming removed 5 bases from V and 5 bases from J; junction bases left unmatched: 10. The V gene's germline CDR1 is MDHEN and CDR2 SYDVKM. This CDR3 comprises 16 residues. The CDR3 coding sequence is TGTGCCAGCAGTCCACGTAAGGGACAGGGGGCCAACGAGCAGTACTTC. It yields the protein CASSPRKGQGANEQYF.

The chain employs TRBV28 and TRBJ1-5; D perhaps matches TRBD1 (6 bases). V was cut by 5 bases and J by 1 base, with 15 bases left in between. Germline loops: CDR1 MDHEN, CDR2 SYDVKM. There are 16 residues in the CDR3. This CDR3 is CASSPYRAQSNQPQHF. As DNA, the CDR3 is TGTGCCAGCAGTCCCTACAGGGCACAAAGCAATCAGCCCCAGCATTTT.

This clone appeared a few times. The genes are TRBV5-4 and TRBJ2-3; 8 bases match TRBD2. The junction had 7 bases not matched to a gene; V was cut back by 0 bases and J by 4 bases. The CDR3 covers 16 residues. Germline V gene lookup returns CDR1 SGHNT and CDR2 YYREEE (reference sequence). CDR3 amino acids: CASSLGGSGISDTQYF. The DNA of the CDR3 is TGTGCCAGCAGCTTGGGAGGTAGCGGGATCTCAGATACGCAGTATTTT.

The CDR3 DNA sequence: TGTGCCAGCATCAAGGAGAATGAGCAGTTCTTC. It is translated as CASIKENEQFF. The chain employs TRBV28 and TRBJ2-1, with unresolved D. Germline lookup yields CDR1 MDHEN and CDR2 SYDVKM. The CDR3 extends over 11 amino acids. With 7 bases removed from V and 7 bases from J, the gap between germline ends came to 8 bases. Drawing the rest from reference TRBV28 and TRBJ2-1, the complete variable domain is DVKVTQSSRYLVKRTGEKVFLECVQDMDHENMFWYRQDPGLGLRLIYFSYDVKMKEKGDIPEGYSVSREKKERFSLILESASTNQTSMYLCASIKENEQFFGPGTRLTVL.

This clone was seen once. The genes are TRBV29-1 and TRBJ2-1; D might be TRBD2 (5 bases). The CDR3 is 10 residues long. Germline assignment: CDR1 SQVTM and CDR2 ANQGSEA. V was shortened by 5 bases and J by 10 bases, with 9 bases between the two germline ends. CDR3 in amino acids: CSVLAGEQFF. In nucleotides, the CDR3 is TGCAGCGTTCTAGCTGGGGAGCAGTTCTTC.

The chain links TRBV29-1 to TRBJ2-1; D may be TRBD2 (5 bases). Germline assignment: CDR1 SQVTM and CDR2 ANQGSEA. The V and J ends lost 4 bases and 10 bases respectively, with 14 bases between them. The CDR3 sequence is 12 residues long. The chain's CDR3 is CSVVAPGGEQFF. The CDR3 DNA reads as TGCAGCGTTGTAGCGCCGGGCGGAGAGCAGTTCTTC.

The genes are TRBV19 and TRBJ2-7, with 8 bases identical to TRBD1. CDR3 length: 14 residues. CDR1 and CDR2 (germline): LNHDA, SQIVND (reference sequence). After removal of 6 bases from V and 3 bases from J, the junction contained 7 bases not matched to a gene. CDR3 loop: CASSAGQGGYEQYF. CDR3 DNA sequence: TGTGCCAGTAGCGCTGGACAGGGAGGCTACGAGCAGTACTTC. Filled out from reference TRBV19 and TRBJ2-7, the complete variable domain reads DGGITQSPKYLFRKEGQNVTLSCEQNLNHDAMYWYRQDPGQGLRLIYYSQIVNDFQKGDIAEGYSVSREKKESFPLTVTSAQKNPTAFYLCASSAGQGGYEQYFGPGTRLTVT.

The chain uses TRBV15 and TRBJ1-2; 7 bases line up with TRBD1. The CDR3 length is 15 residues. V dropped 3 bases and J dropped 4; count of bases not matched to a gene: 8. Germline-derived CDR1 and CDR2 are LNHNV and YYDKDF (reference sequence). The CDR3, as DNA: TGTGCCACCAGCAGTAGACAGGGCCGGGTCTATGGCTACACCTTC. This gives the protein CATSSRQGRVYGYTF.

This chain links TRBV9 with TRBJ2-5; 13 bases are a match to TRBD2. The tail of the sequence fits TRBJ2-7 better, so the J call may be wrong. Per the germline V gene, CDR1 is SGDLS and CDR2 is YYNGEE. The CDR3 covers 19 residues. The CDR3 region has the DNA TGTGCCAGCAGCGTCTGGGGACTAGCGGGACTCCGAAACCCGTACGAGCAGTACTTC. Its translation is CASSVWGLAGLRNPYEQYF.

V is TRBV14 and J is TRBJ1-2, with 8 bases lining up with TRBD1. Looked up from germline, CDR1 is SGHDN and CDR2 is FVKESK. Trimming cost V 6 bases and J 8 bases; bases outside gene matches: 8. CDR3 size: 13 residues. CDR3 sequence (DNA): TGTGCCAGCAGTCATCAAACAGGGGGAGGCTACACCTTC. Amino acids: CASSHQTGGGYTF. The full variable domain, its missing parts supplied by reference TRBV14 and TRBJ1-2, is EAGVTQFPSHSVIEKGQTVTLRCDPISGHDNLYWYRRVMGKEIKFLLHFVKESKQDESGMPNNRFLAERTGGTYSTLKVQPAELEDSGVYFCASSHQTGGGYTFGSGTRLTVV.

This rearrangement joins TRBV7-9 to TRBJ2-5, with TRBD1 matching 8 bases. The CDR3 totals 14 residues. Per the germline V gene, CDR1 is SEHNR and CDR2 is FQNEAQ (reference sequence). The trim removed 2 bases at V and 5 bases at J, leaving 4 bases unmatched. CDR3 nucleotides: TGTGCCAGCAGCTTACGGACAGGGACGGAGACCCAGTACTTC. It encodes CASSLRTGTETQYF.

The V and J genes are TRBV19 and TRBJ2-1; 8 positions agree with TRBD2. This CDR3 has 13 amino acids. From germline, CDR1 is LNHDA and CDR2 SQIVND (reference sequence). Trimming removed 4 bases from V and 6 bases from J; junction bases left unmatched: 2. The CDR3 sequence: CASSSTSGNEQFF. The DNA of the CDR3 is TGTGCCAGTAGTAGCACTAGCGGCAATGAGCAGTTCTTC.

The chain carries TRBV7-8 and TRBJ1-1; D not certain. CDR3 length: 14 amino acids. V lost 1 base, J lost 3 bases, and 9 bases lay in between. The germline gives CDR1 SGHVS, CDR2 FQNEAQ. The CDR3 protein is CASSLEKRDTEAFF. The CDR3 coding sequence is TGTGCCAGCAGCTTAGAAAAAAGAGACACTGAAGCTTTCTTT.

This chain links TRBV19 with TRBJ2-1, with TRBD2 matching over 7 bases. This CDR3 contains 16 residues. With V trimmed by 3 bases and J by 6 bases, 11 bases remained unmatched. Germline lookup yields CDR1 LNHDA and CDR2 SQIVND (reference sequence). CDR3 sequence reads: CASSIGFRDYTNEQFF. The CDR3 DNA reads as TGTGCCAGTAGTATTGGGTTTCGGGACTACACCAATGAGCAGTTCTTC.

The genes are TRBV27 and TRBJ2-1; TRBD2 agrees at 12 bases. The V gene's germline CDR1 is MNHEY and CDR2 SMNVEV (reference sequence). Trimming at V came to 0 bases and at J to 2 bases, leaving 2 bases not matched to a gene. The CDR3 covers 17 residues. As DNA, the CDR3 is TGTGCCAGCAGTTTATCGTCTAGCGGGAGGGCCTACAATGAGCAGTTCTTC. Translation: CASSLSSSGRAYNEQFF.

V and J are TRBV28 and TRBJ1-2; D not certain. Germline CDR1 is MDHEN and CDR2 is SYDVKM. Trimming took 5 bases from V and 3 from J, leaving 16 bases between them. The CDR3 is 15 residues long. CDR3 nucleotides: TGTGCCAGCAGTCCGTTTTCTGGGCGGGACTATGGCTACACCTTC. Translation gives CASSPFSGRDYGYTF.

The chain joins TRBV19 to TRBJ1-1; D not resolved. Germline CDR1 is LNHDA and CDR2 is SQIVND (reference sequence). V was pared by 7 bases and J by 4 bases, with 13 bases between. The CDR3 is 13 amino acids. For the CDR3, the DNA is TGTGCCAGTACCGAGGTGAGACGCACTGAAGCTTTCTTT. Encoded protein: CASTEVRRTEAFF.

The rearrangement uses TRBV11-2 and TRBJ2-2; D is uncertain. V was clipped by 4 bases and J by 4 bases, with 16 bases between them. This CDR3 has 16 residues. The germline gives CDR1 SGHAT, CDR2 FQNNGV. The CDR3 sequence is CASSSPLWRGTGELFF. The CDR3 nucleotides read TGTGCCAGCAGCTCCCCCCTGTGGCGAGGCACCGGGGAGCTGTTTTTT. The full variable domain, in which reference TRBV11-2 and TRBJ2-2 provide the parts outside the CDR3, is EAGVAQSPRYKIIEKRQSVAFWCNPISGHATLYWYQQILGQGPKLLIQFQNNGVVDDSQLPKDRFSAERLKGVDSTLKIQPAKLEDSAVYLCASSSPLWRGTGELFFGEGSRLTVL.

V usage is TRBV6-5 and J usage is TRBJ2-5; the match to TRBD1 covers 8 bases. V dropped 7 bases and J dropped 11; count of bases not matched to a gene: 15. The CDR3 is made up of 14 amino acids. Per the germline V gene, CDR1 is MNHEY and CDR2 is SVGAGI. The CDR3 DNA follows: TGTGCCAGCACGTTCGGACAGGGCTCAGGGGAGCAGTACTTC. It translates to CASTFGQGSGEQYF.

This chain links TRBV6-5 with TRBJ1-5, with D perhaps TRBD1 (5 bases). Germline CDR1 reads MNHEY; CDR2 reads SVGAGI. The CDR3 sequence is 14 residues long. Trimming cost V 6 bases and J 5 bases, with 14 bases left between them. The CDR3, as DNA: TGTGCCAGCAGGTCTGGGACTGCCGATCAGCCCCAGCATTTT. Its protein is CASRSGTADQPQHF.

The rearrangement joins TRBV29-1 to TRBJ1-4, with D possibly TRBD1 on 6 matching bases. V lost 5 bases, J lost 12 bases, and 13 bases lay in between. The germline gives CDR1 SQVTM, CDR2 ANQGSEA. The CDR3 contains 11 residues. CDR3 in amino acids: CSVIQGMELFF. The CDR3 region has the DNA TGCAGCGTTATACAGGGTATGGAACTGTTTTTT.

CDR3 sequence (DNA): TGTGCCAGCAGCCCAAAGGGAGGGACTTCTTACACAGATACGCAGTATTTT. It encodes CASSPKGGTSYTDTQYF. This chain uses TRBV2 with TRBJ2-3; 7 bases match TRBD2. CDR3 length equals 17 residues. The V segment lost 6 bases and the J segment 2 bases; nucleotides outside the gene matches: 14. The V gene's germline CDR1 is SNHLY and CDR2 FYNNEI.

CDR3: CASSGRPGTGVDQPQHF. The CDR3 coding sequence is TGTGCCAGCAGTGGTCGTCCCGGGACAGGTGTGGATCAGCCCCAGCATTTT. The rearrangement links TRBV25-1 to TRBJ1-5; 8 bases agree with TRBD1. Germline V CDR1 and CDR2: MGHDK, SYGVNS. This CDR3 has 17 amino acids. After removal of 4 bases from V and 5 bases from J, the junction contained 13 bases not matched to a gene.

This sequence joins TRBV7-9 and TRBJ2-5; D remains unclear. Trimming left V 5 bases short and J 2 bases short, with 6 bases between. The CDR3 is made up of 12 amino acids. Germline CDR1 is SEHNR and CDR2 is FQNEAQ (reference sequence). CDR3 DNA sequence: TGTGCCAGCAGCCTAGTACAAGAGACCCAGTACTTC. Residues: CASSLVQETQYF.

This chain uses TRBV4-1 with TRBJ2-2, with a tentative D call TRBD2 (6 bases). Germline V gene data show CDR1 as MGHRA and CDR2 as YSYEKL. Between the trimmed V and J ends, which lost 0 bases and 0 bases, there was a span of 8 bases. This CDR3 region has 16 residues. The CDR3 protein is CASSQEGTPNTGELFF. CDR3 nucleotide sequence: TGCGCCAGCAGCCAAGAAGGGACTCCGAACACCGGGGAGCTGTTTTTT.

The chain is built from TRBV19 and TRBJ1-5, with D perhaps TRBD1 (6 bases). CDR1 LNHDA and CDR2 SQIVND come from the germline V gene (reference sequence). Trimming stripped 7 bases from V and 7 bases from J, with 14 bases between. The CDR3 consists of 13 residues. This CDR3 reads CASTQGGYQPQHF. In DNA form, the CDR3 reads TGTGCCAGTACACAGGGTGGTTACCAGCCCCAGCATTTT. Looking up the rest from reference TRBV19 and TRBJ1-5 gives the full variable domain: DGGITQSPKYLFRKEGQNVTLSCEQNLNHDAMYWYRQDPGQGLRLIYYSQIVNDFQKGDIAEGYSVSREKKESFPLTVTSAQKNPTAFYLCASTQGGYQPQHFGDGTRLSIL.

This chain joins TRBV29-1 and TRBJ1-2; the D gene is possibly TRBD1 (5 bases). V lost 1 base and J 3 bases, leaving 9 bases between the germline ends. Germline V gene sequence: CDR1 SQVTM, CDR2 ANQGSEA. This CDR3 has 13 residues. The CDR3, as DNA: TGCAGCGTTGAAGCGACAGCCCACTATGGCTACACCTTC. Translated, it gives CSVEATAHYGYTF.

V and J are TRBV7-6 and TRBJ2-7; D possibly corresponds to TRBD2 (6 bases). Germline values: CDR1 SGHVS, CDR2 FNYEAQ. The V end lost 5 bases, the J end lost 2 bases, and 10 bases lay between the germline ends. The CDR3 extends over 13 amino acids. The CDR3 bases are TGTGCCAGCAGCCCAGGAGGGACCTACGAGCAGTACTTC. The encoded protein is CASSPGGTYEQYF.